The 27 T cell receptor beta chains in this list originate from one sample, sequenced in a study of OX40 agonist ivuxolimab in advanced cancers. Clones were read by immunoSEQ multiplex PCR, and TCRdb kept only the in-frame ones, dropping some. Here the sample spans around 46,000 clones, about 89% being singletons. The sequenced sample was CD4+ or CD8+ T cells sorted from blood, obtained in a trial of the OX40 agonist ivuxolimab. Receptors originate from an adult with an advanced solid tumor such as melanoma, head and neck, liver or kidney cancer.

In DNA, the CDR3 is TGTGCCAGCGGGAGGACAGTCTACGAGCAGTACTTC. This gives the protein CASGRTVYEQYF. The chain couples TRBV7-3 to TRBJ2-7, with D perhaps given as TRBD1 or TRBD2 (6 bases each). CDR1 SGHTA and CDR2 FQGTGA come from the germline V gene. Between the trimmed V and J ends, which lost 8 bases and 3 bases, there was a span of 11 bases. The CDR3 runs to 12 residues.

This clone was picked up one time. The gene calls are TRBV6-1 and TRBJ1-1; D is uncertain. Trimming stripped 2 bases from V and 9 bases from J, with 16 bases between. CDR1 is MNHNS, CDR2 SASEGT, per germline. CDR3 size: 14 residues. The CDR3 sequence: CASSERSKGYKAFF. The CDR3 DNA reads TGTGCCAGCAGTGAACGATCTAAAGGGTACAAAGCTTTCTTT.

This chain uses TRBV9 with TRBJ1-1; unclear D gene. Germline V lookup: CDR1 SGDLS, CDR2 YYNGEE. V shed 2 bases and J shed 1 base, with 12 bases lying between them. The CDR3 totals 15 residues. The CDR3 spells CASSVKGSPNTEAFF. As DNA, the CDR3 is TGTGCCAGCAGCGTGAAAGGGTCCCCGAACACTGAAGCTTTCTTT.

The J gene is TRBJ1-1, the V gene TRBV5-5, with D unresolved. This CDR3 is built from 13 residues. V dropped 0 bases and J dropped 7 bases, with 10 bases sitting between them. Germline V gene sequence: CDR1 SGHKS, CDR2 YYEKEE (reference sequence). CDR3 protein: CASSLDVRVEAFF. Here the CDR3 DNA reads TGTGCCAGCAGCTTGGATGTGAGGGTTGAAGCTTTCTTT.

The chain links TRBV5-6 to TRBJ2-1, with 11 bases fitting TRBD2. This CDR3 has 16 residues. CDR1 and CDR2 (germline): SGHDT, YYEEEE. V shed 6 bases, J shed 7 bases, and the junction held 12 bases outside the gene matches. This CDR3 reads CASTPEASGRINEQFF. DNA of the CDR3: TGTGCCAGCACCCCGGAGGCTAGCGGGAGGATTAATGAGCAGTTCTTC.

The chain is built from TRBV9 and TRBJ1-2, with 8 bases that match TRBD1. The CDR3 totals 17 residues. Germline lookup yields CDR1 SGDLS and CDR2 YYNGEE. V shed 3 bases, J shed 4 bases, and the junction held 14 bases outside the gene matches. The CDR3 DNA follows: TGTGCCAGCAGCGCCCCGGGACAGGAAGGTGTTGCCTATGGCTACACCTTC. It translates to CASSAPGQEGVAYGYTF. Supplemented by reference TRBV9 and TRBJ1-2, the full variable domain reads DSGVTQTPKHLITATGQRVTLRCSPRSGDLSVYWYQQSLDQGLQFLIQYYNGEERAKGNILERFSAQQFPDLHSELNLSSLELGDSALYFCASSAPGQEGVAYGYTFGSGTRLTVV.

V and J are TRBV27 and TRBJ2-7; the D call may be TRBD1 or TRBD2 (5 bases each). With 3 bases removed from V and 2 bases from J, the gap between germline ends came to 11 bases. This CDR3 has 14 amino acids. CDR1 MNHEY and CDR2 SMNVEV come from the germline V gene (reference sequence). DNA for the CDR3: TGTGCCAGCAGTTTTGGGACCTCCACCTACGAGCAGTACTTC. Its translation is CASSFGTSTYEQYF.

V is TRBV4-1 and J is TRBJ2-1, with 14 bases lining up with TRBD2. The CDR3 loop spans 14 amino acids. Losses at the gene ends were 2 bases for V and 10 bases for J; bases not matched to a gene: 1. Germline CDR1 and CDR2: MGHRA and YSYEKL. The CDR3: CASSQRTSGGEQFF. Written as DNA, the CDR3 is TGCGCCAGCAGCCAAAGGACTAGCGGGGGGGAGCAGTTCTTC.

This clone was seen once. The chain joins TRBV6-5 to TRBJ2-3; D is unresolved. CDR3 length equals 15 residues. Between the trimmed V and J ends, which lost 0 bases and 1 base, there was a span of 8 bases. From germline, CDR1 is MNHEY and CDR2 SVGAGI. Here the CDR3 reads CASSYSNRGTDTQYF. CDR3 sequence (DNA): TGTGCCAGCAGTTACTCGAATAGAGGCACAGATACGCAGTATTTT.

V and J are TRBV25-1 and TRBJ2-2; 8 bases agree with TRBD2. Germline assignment: CDR1 MGHDK and CDR2 SYGVNS. The CDR3 runs 14 residues. V lost 3 bases, J lost 3 bases, and 0 bases stayed unmatched. The CDR3 loop is CASSEGLDTGELFF. The CDR3 coding sequence is TGTGCCAGCAGTGAGGGACTAGACACCGGGGAGCTGTTTTTT.

The chain carries TRBV5-6 and TRBJ1-5; 8 bases fit TRBD1. The CDR3 has 14 residues. CDR1 and CDR2 (germline): SGHDT, YYEEEE. Trimming took 4 bases from V and 2 from J; bases not matched to a gene: 2. CDR3: CASSGQGGNQPQHF. In nucleotides, the CDR3 is TGTGCCAGCAGCGGACAGGGTGGCAATCAGCCCCAGCATTTT.

The chain carries TRBV7-6 and TRBJ2-2; 10 bases agree with TRBD2. In germline, CDR1 is SGHVS, CDR2 FNYEAQ. V lost 0 bases to trimming and J lost 3 bases; unmatched junction nucleotides: 7. The CDR3 is made up of 18 amino acids. The CDR3 region has the DNA TGTGCCAGCAGCTTAGCGAGAATGAGCGGGGGGGACACCGGGGAGCTGTTTTTT. It is translated as CASSLARMSGGDTGELFF. Supplemented by reference TRBV7-6 and TRBJ2-2, the full variable domain reads GAGVSQSPRYKVTKRGQDVALRCDPISGHVSLYWYRQALGQGPEFLTYFNYEAQQDKSGLPNDRFSAERPEGSISTLTIQRTEQRDSAMYRCASSLARMSGGDTGELFFGEGSRLTVL.

This clone was counted a few times. The same CDR3 is also encoded by other DNA sequences in this sample. The chain joins TRBV27 to TRBJ2-1; D not resolved. The CDR3 totals 13 residues. Between the trimmed V and J ends, which lost 2 bases and 0 bases, there was a span of 2 bases. Germline V gene sequence: CDR1 MNHEY, CDR2 SMNVEV (reference sequence). CDR3 in DNA: TGTGCCAGCAGTTTAAGCTCCTACAATGAGCAGTTCTTC. The encoded protein is CASSLSSYNEQFF.

The chain couples TRBV11-3 to TRBJ1-2; no clear D. Trimming shortened V by 3 bases and J by 0 bases, and 5 bases separated the two germline ends. The CDR3 loop spans 13 amino acids. Germline V gives CDR1 SGHNT, CDR2 YENEEA. The chain's CDR3 is CASSFLTNYGYTF. The CDR3 nucleotides are TGTGCCAGCAGCTTTCTCACTAACTATGGCTACACCTTC. The full variable domain, its missing parts supplied by reference TRBV11-3 and TRBJ1-2, is EAGVVQSPRYKIIEKKQPVAFWCNPISGHNTLYWYLQNLGQGPELLIRYENEEAVDDSQLPKDRFSAERLKGVDSTLKIQPAELGDSAVYLCASSFLTNYGYTFGSGTRLTVV.

The chain is built from TRBV27 and TRBJ2-7; a weak D match, TRBD1 (6 bases). The CDR3 length is 15 residues. Germline V gene sequence: CDR1 MNHEY, CDR2 SMNVEV (reference sequence). With 0 bases removed from V and 2 bases from J, the gap between germline ends came to 11 bases. The CDR3 is CASSLSRSGAYEQYF. CDR3 nucleotide sequence: TGTGCCAGCAGTTTATCCCGGTCAGGGGCCTACGAGCAGTACTTC.

The rearrangement joins TRBV10-2 to TRBJ1-1, with 8 bases matching TRBD1. There are 16 residues in the CDR3. Unmatched junction bases numbered 6, after V lost 3 bases and J lost 0 bases. Per the germline V gene, CDR1 is WSHSY and CDR2 is SAAADI. CDR3 sequence reads: CASSDPGGAMNTEAFF. CDR3 DNA sequence: TGCGCCAGCAGTGACCCAGGGGGCGCGATGAACACTGAAGCTTTCTTT.

J is TRBJ2-3 and V is TRBV13; D is possibly TRBD1 (6 bases). CDR3 size: 14 residues. CDR1 PRHDT and CDR2 FYEKMQ come from the germline V gene (reference sequence). V lost 5 bases and J 2 bases, leaving 11 bases between the germline ends. The CDR3 spells CASSPDRSTDTQYF. DNA of the CDR3: TGTGCCAGCAGCCCGGACAGATCCACAGATACGCAGTATTTT.

The chain employs TRBV4-3 and TRBJ2-7; 11 nucleotides align to TRBD1. Germline V gene lookup returns CDR1 LGHNA and CDR2 YSLEER. V gave up 8 bases and J gave up 2 bases; unmatched junction bases: 8. The CDR3 extends over 15 amino acids. The CDR3 spells CASSPGTGGTYEQYF. The CDR3 coding sequence is TGCGCCAGCTCCCCCGGGACAGGGGGAACCTACGAGCAGTACTTC.

V gene TRBV7-9 combines with J gene TRBJ2-5, with 7 bases matching TRBD1. Germline CDR1 SEHNR, CDR2 FQNEAQ (reference sequence). The CDR3 covers 14 residues. V dropped 4 bases and J dropped 5; count of bases not matched to a gene: 7. CDR3 nucleotides: TGTGCCAGCAGCTCGACAGGGTCGTCGGAGACCCAGTACTTC. Translating it yields CASSSTGSSETQYF.

The chain employs TRBV10-3 and TRBJ2-5; weak D call: TRBD1 (5 bases). This CDR3 is built from 14 residues. Germline values: CDR1 ENHRY, CDR2 SYGVKD. V gave up 8 bases and J gave up 0 bases, with 13 bases separating them. CDR3 protein: CAIGEAGNQETQYF. As DNA, the CDR3 is TGTGCCATCGGGGAAGCAGGGAACCAAGAGACCCAGTACTTC.

This rearrangement joins TRBV7-9 to TRBJ1-2; 8 bases agree with TRBD1. V lost 6 bases and J lost 3; bases outside the gene matches: 6. The germline V gene encodes CDR1 SEHNR and CDR2 FQNEAQ (reference sequence). The CDR3 loop spans 14 amino acids. In nucleotides, the CDR3 is TGTGCCAGCAGTTCAGGGGGCGCGGACTATGGCTACACCTTC. Translated, it gives CASSSGGADYGYTF. The complete variable domain, with remaining parts taken from reference TRBV7-9 and TRBJ1-2, reads DTGVSQNPRHKITKRGQNVTFRCDPISEHNRLYWYRQTLGQGPEFLTYFQNEAQLEKSRLLSDRFSAERPKGSFSTLEIQRTEQGDSAMYLCASSSGGADYGYTFGSGTRLTVV.

This clone came up a few times. Written as DNA, the CDR3 is TGTGCCAGCAGCGACACCTTTGACAGTGTGTACAATGAGCAGTTCTTC. Its translation is CASSDTFDSVYNEQFF. The chain employs TRBV11-2 and TRBJ2-1; possibly TRBD1 for D (5 bases). Trimming cost V 5 bases and J 4 bases, with 18 bases left between them. The germline gives CDR1 SGHAT, CDR2 FQNNGV. This CDR3 comprises 16 residues.

This chain links TRBV9 with TRBJ2-7, with a possible D match to TRBD1 (6 bases). The V end lost 4 bases, the J end lost 1 base, and 12 bases lay between the germline ends. The CDR3 runs 14 residues. CDR1 is SGDLS, CDR2 YYNGEE, per germline. CDR3 in amino acids: CASSNYRVSYEQYF. CDR3 bases: TGTGCCAGCAGCAATTACAGGGTATCCTACGAGCAGTACTTC. The whole variable domain, filled in from reference TRBV9 and TRBJ2-7, reads DSGVTQTPKHLITATGQRVTLRCSPRSGDLSVYWYQQSLDQGLQFLIQYYNGEERAKGNILERFSAQQFPDLHSELNLSSLELGDSALYFCASSNYRVSYEQYFGPGTRLTVT.

This sequence joins TRBV7-8 and TRBJ2-5; 8 nucleotides line up with TRBD2. Germline trimming cut 5 bases from V and 3 bases from J; bases unmatched to any gene: 11. The germline CDR1 and CDR2 sequences are SGHVS and FQNEAQ. The CDR3 is made up of 16 amino acids. The CDR3 region has the DNA TGTGCCAGCAGCCCTCCACTGGAACTAGCGGAAGAGACCCAGTACTTC. Translation: CASSPPLELAEETQYF.

This clone was seen many times. CDR3 sequence: CASSQDPRGAGKTQYF. For the CDR3, the DNA is TGCGCCAGCAGCCAAGATCCGAGGGGCGCGGGGAAGACCCAGTACTTC. V usage is TRBV4-3 and J usage is TRBJ2-5; perhaps TRBD2 as D (6 bases). The CDR3 has 16 amino acids. The V end was cut by 0 bases, the J end by 6 bases, with 17 bases between. Per germline, CDR1 LGHNA and CDR2 YSLEER.

The chain employs TRBV10-2 and TRBJ2-7, with D uncertain. The CDR3 sequence is 12 residues long. From germline, CDR1 is WSHSY and CDR2 SAAADI. Trimming removed 2 bases from V and 4 bases from J, with 6 bases in between. The CDR3 DNA sequence: TGCGCCAGCAGTGAGCCCTCTTACGAGCAGTACTTC. Its protein product is CASSEPSYEQYF.

V gene TRBV6-5 combines with J gene TRBJ1-3; 8 bases fit TRBD1. The CDR3 is 14 amino acids. The germline V gene has CDR1 MNHEY and CDR2 SVGAGI. J was trimmed by 0 bases and V by 8 bases; bases with no gene match: 3. CDR3 nucleotide sequence: TGTGCCAGCGACAGGGGATACTCTGGAAACACCATATATTTT. This gives the protein CASDRGYSGNTIYF.